This entry is about one TCR beta chain. Its antigen is still unknown. The data were taken from a study of Ad26.COV2.S vaccination and SARS-CoV-2 variants. Clones were read by immunoSEQ multiplex PCR, and TCRdb kept only the in-frame ones, dropping some. This sample has approximately 410,000 clones, with 88% found just once. Findings of the study overall: Vaccinees showed greater spike-specific TCR breadth than placebo recipients.

CDR1 and CDR2 from the germline V gene are LNHDA and SQIVND (reference sequence). With V trimmed by 4 bases and J by 9 bases, 8 bases remained unmatched. The CDR3 runs 14 residues. Treatment in this sample: roughly 18 received Ad26.COV2.S at low or high dose, single or two shots; several received placebo; per-sample allocation not given. Sample collection was performed on day 63 after the first vaccine or placebo injection. Donor was an adult aged 18-55 years in Boston. This TCR was sampled from a person aged 18 to 59 who received the Ad26.COV2.S COVID-19 vaccine or a placebo. The material sequenced was peripheral blood, taken in a trial of Ad26.COV2.S vaccine versus placebo. J is TRBJ2-3 and V is TRBV19; 9 bases match TRBD1. This CDR3 is CASSTRDRESTQYF. CDR3 sequence (DNA): TGTGCCAGTAGTACTCGGGACAGGGAATCGACGCAGTATTTT.